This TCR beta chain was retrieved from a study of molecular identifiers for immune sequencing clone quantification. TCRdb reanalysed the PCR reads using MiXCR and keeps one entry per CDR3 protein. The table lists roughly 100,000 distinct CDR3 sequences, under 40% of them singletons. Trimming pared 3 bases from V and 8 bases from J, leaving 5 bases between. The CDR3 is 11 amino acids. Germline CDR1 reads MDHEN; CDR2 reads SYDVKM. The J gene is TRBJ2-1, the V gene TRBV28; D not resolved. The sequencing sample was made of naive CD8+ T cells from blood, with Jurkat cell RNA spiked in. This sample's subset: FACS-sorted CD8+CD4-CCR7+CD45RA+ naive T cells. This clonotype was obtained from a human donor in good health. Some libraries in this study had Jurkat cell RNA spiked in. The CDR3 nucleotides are TGTGCCAGCAGTTTCTGGGATGAGCAGTTCTTC. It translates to CASSFWDEQFF.